A selection of T cell receptor beta chains follows, all from one sample in a study of T cell repertoires in cytomegalovirus infection. From the reads, TCRdb called clonotypes with MiXCR, one entry per CDR3 protein. The sample shows fewer than 1,000,000 distinct CDR3 sequences, 31% of them seen only once. Their antigen targets remain unknown. This sample comprised cultured CD8+ T cells from PBMCs, obtained from culture after CMV antigen stimulation. The receptors here all came from a human donor in good health (CMV status not recorded). Some clones in this sample may be carry-over from other donors' samples. Each CDR3 is given with its conserved first and last residue. Each record gives: clone size, J gene, D gene, V gene, CDR3 DNA, CDR3 protein. The D gene is left open where the match is weak. Clone size is stated in some rows and not others, as once, few, many or a class when expanded.

clone_size: NA
j_call: TRBJ2-1
d_call: TRBD2
v_call: TRBV4-1
cdr3_nt: TGCGCCAGCAGCCCTGCCTTGGGGGGGGATGAGCAGTTCTTC
cdr3_aa: CASSPALGGDEQFF

clone_size: NA
j_call: TRBJ1-6
d_call: NA
v_call: TRBV14
cdr3_nt: TGTGCCAGCAGCCGTAGGGGGGGCCCCTATAATTCACCCCTCCACTTT
cdr3_aa: CASSRRGGPYNSPLHF

clone_size: few
j_call: TRBJ1-1
d_call: NA
v_call: TRBV19
cdr3_nt: TGTGCCAGTAGTACTCCCCCGCCGGGCGCTGAAGCTTTCTTT
cdr3_aa: CASSTPPPGAEAFF

clone_size: NA
j_call: TRBJ2-7
d_call: NA
v_call: TRBV12-3/TRBV12-4
cdr3_nt: TGTGCCAGCAGTCCCCGACTATTTCTCGAGCAGTACTTC
cdr3_aa: CASSPRLFLEQYF

clone_size: once
j_call: TRBJ1-2
d_call: NA
v_call: TRBV5-1
cdr3_nt: TGCGCCAGCAGCTTGGAGGGCTTCGACTATGGCTACACCTTC
cdr3_aa: CASSLEGFDYGYTF

clone_size: few
j_call: TRBJ2-7
d_call: TRBD2
v_call: TRBV7-9
cdr3_nt: TGTGCCAGCAGCACAGGGACTAGCGGGGGCCCTACCTACGAGCAGTACTTC
cdr3_aa: CASSTGTSGGPTYEQYF

clone_size: once
j_call: TRBJ1-4
d_call: TRBD1
v_call: TRBV6-5
cdr3_nt: TGTGCCAGCACCATAACCATTGAGACAGGGGTTAAGTCGTCTTTAAATGAAAAACTGTTTTTT
cdr3_aa: CASTITIETGVKSSLNEKLFF

clone_size: many
j_call: TRBJ2-5
d_call: NA
v_call: TRBV7-2
cdr3_nt: TGTGCCAGCAGCGATTGGGTACAAGAGACCCAGTACTTC
cdr3_aa: CASSDWVQETQYF

clone_size: few
j_call: TRBJ1-4
d_call: TRBD1
v_call: TRBV27
cdr3_nt: TGTGCCAGCAAAAGTGAAAGGGGGCTACGAAATGAAAAACTGTTTTTT
cdr3_aa: CASKSERGLRNEKLFF

clone_size: NA
j_call: TRBJ2-3
d_call: NA
v_call: TRBV7-8
cdr3_nt: TGTGCCAGCAGCTTGAGTACCGTGGGTGATACGCAGTATTTT
cdr3_aa: CASSLSTVGDTQYF

clone_size: NA
j_call: TRBJ2-7
d_call: TRBD2
v_call: TRBV27
cdr3_nt: TGTGCCAGCAGTTCCCAGGGACTAGTACGGTACGAGCAGTACTTC
cdr3_aa: CASSSQGLVRYEQYF

clone_size: NA
j_call: TRBJ2-1
d_call: TRBD2
v_call: TRBV6-5
cdr3_nt: TGTGCCAGCAGCCTCGTGGGACCTGGTCTAGCGGGGGCCTTCACCTACAATGAGCAGTTCTTC
cdr3_aa: CASSLVGPGLAGAFTYNEQFF

clone_size: NA
j_call: TRBJ1-5
d_call: NA
v_call: TRBV6-4
cdr3_nt: TGTGCCAGCTTTGCCCCTCAGGGGTGGAACCAGCCCCAGCATTTT
cdr3_aa: CASFAPQGWNQPQHF

clone_size: few
j_call: TRBJ2-5
d_call: NA
v_call: TRBV10-2
cdr3_nt: TGCGCCAGCAGTGTAAGGGTCGGGGGCCAAGAGACCCAGTACTTC
cdr3_aa: CASSVRVGGQETQYF

clone_size: few
j_call: TRBJ2-3
d_call: NA
v_call: TRBV7-2
cdr3_nt: TGTGCCAGCAGCTTAGAGTGGACGACTAGCACAGATACGCAGTATTTT
cdr3_aa: CASSLEWTTSTDTQYF

clone_size: few
j_call: TRBJ1-2
d_call: NA
v_call: TRBV11-2
cdr3_nt: TGTGCCAGCAGCTCAACAGGTTCAGGCTACACCTTC
cdr3_aa: CASSSTGSGYTF

clone_size: NA
j_call: TRBJ1-5
d_call: NA
v_call: TRBV27
cdr3_nt: TGTGCCACCCGGGGTTCTGGCAATCAGCCCCAGCATTTT
cdr3_aa: CATRGSGNQPQHF

clone_size: many
j_call: TRBJ1-5
d_call: NA
v_call: TRBV6-1
cdr3_nt: TGTGCCAGCAGTGAATCGGTCAGTCAGCCCCAGCATTTT
cdr3_aa: CASSESVSQPQHF

clone_size: NA
j_call: TRBJ1-1
d_call: NA
v_call: TRBV19
cdr3_nt: TGTGCCAGTAGTATAGTCCGGGGGATGCTACCTGAAGCTTTCTTT
cdr3_aa: CASSIVRGMLPEAFF

clone_size: NA
j_call: TRBJ2-5
d_call: NA
v_call: TRBV6-2/TRBV6-3
cdr3_nt: TGTGCCAGCAGTTACACGTCACACCAAGAGACCCAGTACTTC
cdr3_aa: CASSYTSHQETQYF

clone_size: few
j_call: TRBJ2-2
d_call: NA
v_call: TRBV27
cdr3_nt: TGTGCCAGCAGTTTATATGGGATCGGGGAGCTGTTTTTT
cdr3_aa: CASSLYGIGELFF

clone_size: NA
j_call: TRBJ2-3
d_call: TRBD1
v_call: TRBV19
cdr3_nt: TGTGCCAGTAGTGACAGGGCCTCGGGGGATACGCAGTATTTT
cdr3_aa: CASSDRASGDTQYF

clone_size: NA
j_call: TRBJ2-7
d_call: TRBD1
v_call: TRBV29-1
cdr3_nt: TGCAGCGTTGAAGATTTGTCAGACAGGGATTACACCTACGAGCAGTACTTC
cdr3_aa: CSVEDLSDRDYTYEQYF

clone_size: few
j_call: TRBJ2-2
d_call: NA
v_call: TRBV3-1
cdr3_nt: TGTGCCAGCAGCCAAGATATCCCAGGCGGGATCACCGGGGAGCTGTTTTTT
cdr3_aa: CASSQDIPGGITGELFF

clone_size: few
j_call: TRBJ1-2
d_call: TRBD1
v_call: TRBV25-1
cdr3_nt: TGTGCCAGCAGTGGGCTCACCGGGACAGGGGGCGTACGGATAGACGGCTACACCTTC
cdr3_aa: CASSGLTGTGGVRIDGYTF

clone_size: NA
j_call: TRBJ2-3
d_call: NA
v_call: TRBV10-3
cdr3_nt: TGTGCCATCAGTGACCGGGACCGACGAGACACAGATACGCAGTATTTT
cdr3_aa: CAISDRDRRDTDTQYF

clone_size: few
j_call: TRBJ2-1
d_call: NA
v_call: TRBV12-3/TRBV12-4
cdr3_nt: TGTGCCAGCAGTTTTTGGGTAAGGCGACGAAGCTACAATGAGCAGTTCTTC
cdr3_aa: CASSFWVRRRSYNEQFF

clone_size: NA
j_call: TRBJ2-2
d_call: NA
v_call: TRBV27
cdr3_nt: TGTGCCAGCAGTTACCGACACCCCGCAAGGGGGTCCGGGGAGCTGTTTTTT
cdr3_aa: CASSYRHPARGSGELFF

clone_size: NA
j_call: TRBJ2-7
d_call: NA
v_call: TRBV27
cdr3_nt: TGTGCCAGCAGTTTGCAACCCGGGGGCGGCCTCGCCTACGAGCAGTACTTC
cdr3_aa: CASSLQPGGGLAYEQYF

clone_size: few
j_call: TRBJ2-3
d_call: TRBD1
v_call: TRBV27
cdr3_nt: TGTGCCAGCAGCCGGGACAGGGCAGATACGCAGTATTTT
cdr3_aa: CASSRDRADTQYF

clone_size: NA
j_call: TRBJ2-3
d_call: TRBD2
v_call: TRBV12-5
cdr3_nt: TGTGCTAGTGGTTTGAACGGGGGGAAGGTAGATACGCAGTATTTT
cdr3_aa: CASGLNGGKVDTQYF

clone_size: few
j_call: TRBJ1-2
d_call: NA
v_call: TRBV28
cdr3_nt: TGTGCCAGCAGTTTACCCCTCCCGGGATTCTATGGCTACACCTTC
cdr3_aa: CASSLPLPGFYGYTF

clone_size: few
j_call: TRBJ1-1
d_call: NA
v_call: TRBV7-8
cdr3_nt: TGTGCCAGCCGGGACGGGGGCACTGAAGCTTTCTTT
cdr3_aa: CASRDGGTEAFF

clone_size: few
j_call: TRBJ1-2
d_call: NA
v_call: TRBV24-1
cdr3_nt: TGTGCCACCAGTGACTCCGACGTTAAGGGTGGCTACACCTTC
cdr3_aa: CATSDSDVKGGYTF

clone_size: once
j_call: TRBJ1-5
d_call: NA
v_call: TRBV12-3/TRBV12-4
cdr3_nt: TGTGCCAGCAGTAAGATTGGACAAATCAATCAGCCCCAGCATTTT
cdr3_aa: CASSKIGQINQPQHF

clone_size: NA
j_call: TRBJ1-5
d_call: NA
v_call: TRBV23-1
cdr3_nt: TGCGCCAGCAGTCAATCGAAAGGGAAGGACAATCAGCCCCAGCATTTT
cdr3_aa: CASSQSKGKDNQPQHF

clone_size: many
j_call: TRBJ1-1
d_call: NA
v_call: TRBV6-1
cdr3_nt: TGTGCCAGCAGTCCCACAGGGCTGGGCACTGAAGCTTTCTTT
cdr3_aa: CASSPTGLGTEAFF

clone_size: few
j_call: TRBJ2-3
d_call: NA
v_call: TRBV25-1
cdr3_nt: TGTGCCAGCAGTGAATATTTTGTGCGGGGCGCTCCGGATACGCAGTATTTT
cdr3_aa: CASSEYFVRGAPDTQYF

clone_size: many
j_call: TRBJ1-2
d_call: TRBD1
v_call: TRBV7-6
cdr3_nt: TGTGCCAGCAGCTTACTACCTCTAACAGGGGGCGATGGCTACACCTTC
cdr3_aa: CASSLLPLTGGDGYTF

clone_size: few
j_call: TRBJ1-5
d_call: NA
v_call: TRBV19
cdr3_nt: TGTGCCAGTAGTATGGGAGGGAGTCAGCCCCAGCATTTT
cdr3_aa: CASSMGGSQPQHF

clone_size: NA
j_call: TRBJ2-5
d_call: TRBD1
v_call: TRBV6-1
cdr3_nt: TGTGCCAGCAGTCACCGACAGGGTGTAAAGACCCAGTACTTC
cdr3_aa: CASSHRQGVKTQYF

clone_size: NA
j_call: TRBJ2-1
d_call: TRBD2
v_call: TRBV10-2
cdr3_nt: TGCGCCAGCAGTGATCTCACAGCGGGGGAAGTGTACAATGAGCAGTTCTTC
cdr3_aa: CASSDLTAGEVYNEQFF

clone_size: NA
j_call: TRBJ2-5
d_call: TRBD2
v_call: TRBV7-2
cdr3_nt: TGTGCCAGCAGCCGACCGGGACTAGACCAAGAGACCCAGTACTTC
cdr3_aa: CASSRPGLDQETQYF

clone_size: few
j_call: TRBJ2-7
d_call: NA
v_call: TRBV12-3/TRBV12-4
cdr3_nt: TGTGCCAGCAGCATCGGGACACCCATCGAGCAGTACTTC
cdr3_aa: CASSIGTPIEQYF

clone_size: NA
j_call: TRBJ1-5
d_call: NA
v_call: TRBV7-6
cdr3_nt: TGTGCCAGCAGCGGTACAGGTTCCGATTTTTATAGCAATCAGACCCAGCATTTT
cdr3_aa: CASSGTGSDFYSNQTQHF

clone_size: NA
j_call: TRBJ2-1
d_call: TRBD2
v_call: TRBV4-3
cdr3_nt: TGCGCCAGCAGCCAACCCCCGGCGAGGCGGGGGTACAATGAGCAGTTCTTC
cdr3_aa: CASSQPPARRGYNEQFF

clone_size: few
j_call: TRBJ2-1
d_call: NA
v_call: TRBV6-2/TRBV6-3
cdr3_nt: TGTGCCAGCAGTCCCGGGGGGCCCTTCTCCTACAATGAGCAGTTCTTC
cdr3_aa: CASSPGGPFSYNEQFF

clone_size: NA
j_call: TRBJ1-5
d_call: TRBD1
v_call: TRBV11-1
cdr3_nt: TGTGCCAGCAGCCTCTCCGGGACAGGGCTAATCCGACAAATCAAGCCCCAGCATTTT
cdr3_aa: CASSLSGTGLIRQIKPQHF

clone_size: few
j_call: TRBJ2-2
d_call: NA
v_call: TRBV12-5
cdr3_nt: TGTGCTAGTGGTTTCGGGGGTGAAGGACTCCAAAACACCGGGGAGCTGTTTTTT
cdr3_aa: CASGFGGEGLQNTGELFF

clone_size: NA
j_call: TRBJ2-1
d_call: TRBD1
v_call: TRBV29-1
cdr3_nt: TGCAGCGTTTGGGACAGGAATGAGCAGTTCTTC
cdr3_aa: CSVWDRNEQFF

clone_size: few
j_call: TRBJ2-2
d_call: TRBD1
v_call: TRBV6-2/TRBV6-3
cdr3_nt: TGTGCCAGCAGTTACTTCGTGACAGGGGTTACCGGGGAGCTGTTTTTT
cdr3_aa: CASSYFVTGVTGELFF

clone_size: once
j_call: TRBJ2-3
d_call: TRBD2
v_call: TRBV3-1
cdr3_nt: TGTGCCAGCAGCCCCGTAGCGGGGGCCGAAGATACGCAGTATTTT
cdr3_aa: CASSPVAGAEDTQYF